The rows below give T cell receptor beta chains drawn from one sample of a study of T cell repertoires in cytomegalovirus infection. In TCRdb, the reads were re-called with MiXCR into one record per CDR3 protein. This table has fewer than 350,000 distinct CDR3 sequences, roughly 29% appearing once. No antigen is known for these receptors. The specimen was cultured PBMCs, collected from culture after CMV antigen stimulation. The source of these receptors is a human donor in good health (CMV status not recorded). Some clones in this sample may be carry-over from other donors' samples. Both conserved end residues are part of each CDR3. The order of the fields is D gene, J gene, V gene, clone size, CDR3 DNA, CDR3 protein. D genes are given only for firm matches. For some rows the clone size is stated as once, few or many, or as a class when expanded; others skip it.

NA TRBJ1-1 TRBV18 NA TGTGCCAGCTCACCTGTGGCATTGGGACCTGAAGCTTTCTTT CASSPVALGPEAFF
TRBD1 TRBJ1-5 TRBV12-3/TRBV12-4 few TGTGCCAGCAGTACTCGGACAGGGGCGACGGGCAATCAGCCCCAGCATTTT CASSTRTGATGNQPQHF
NA TRBJ2-2 TRBV7-9 many TGTGCCAGCAGCTTATCGCGAACCGGGGAGCTGTTTTTT CASSLSRTGELFF
TRBD1 TRBJ1-1 TRBV7-2 many TGTGCCAGCAGCTTAGCCGACAGGGTCGCTGAAGCTTTCTTT CASSLADRVAEAFF
TRBD2 TRBJ2-2 TRBV6-1 few TGTGCCAGCAGTGTTCTAGCGGGGAGCACCGGGGAGCTGTTTTTT CASSVLAGSTGELFF
TRBD2 TRBJ2-5 TRBV2 NA TGTGCCATTACATCGGCGGGAGGGGTGACCCAAGAGACCCAGTACTTC CAITSAGGVTQETQYF
NA TRBJ1-5 TRBV7-9 few TGTGCCAGCAGTCCCGGGGGGTGGAAGAGCGATCAGCCCCAGCATTTT CASSPGGWKSDQPQHF
NA TRBJ1-5 TRBV25-1 NA TGTGCCAGCAGTGAGGACATCCATCAGCCCCAGCATTTT CASSEDIHQPQHF
NA TRBJ1-3 TRBV7-2 many TGTGCCAGCAGCTTAGATGGTGTCTCTGGAAACACCATATATTTT CASSLDGVSGNTIYF
TRBD2 TRBJ2-1 TRBV12-3/TRBV12-4 NA TGTGCCAGCACCCCAGGGAGGGATGAGCAGTTCTTC CASTPGRDEQFF
TRBD1 TRBJ1-5 TRBV28 NA TGTGCCAGCAGTTCCTCCTCAGGGGGCTTGAGCAATCAGCCCCAGCATTTT CASSSSSGGLSNQPQHF
NA TRBJ2-1 TRBV10-3 NA TGTGCCATGGGCCAGGCTTCGAGCTCCTACAATGAGCAGTTCTTC CAMGQASSSYNEQFF
TRBD2 TRBJ2-7 TRBV28 few TGTGCCAGCAGTGCACTAGCGGGAGGCTACGAGCAGTACTTC CASSALAGGYEQYF
NA TRBJ1-1 TRBV12-3/TRBV12-4 NA TGTGCCAGCAGTTTTACAGCGCCGATTGAAGCTTTCTTT CASSFTAPIEAFF
NA TRBJ1-1 TRBV9 few TGTGCCAGCAGCGTAGAACCCGGGAGTGCGAACACTGAAGCTTTCTTT CASSVEPGSANTEAFF
NA TRBJ1-1 TRBV4-2 NA TGTGCCAGCAGCCAAGATAGAGAGAACACTGAAGCTTTCTTT CASSQDRENTEAFF
TRBD1 TRBJ1-4 TRBV7-9 NA TGTGCCAGCAGCTTAGCCAGGGGGGAAAAACTGTTTTTT CASSLARGEKLFF
NA TRBJ1-2 TRBV7-2 few TGTGCCAGCAGCTTAGCGCGTTTCCAGGTCTACACCTTC CASSLARFQVYTF
NA TRBJ1-2 TRBV5-4 NA TGTGCCAGCAGGTCGTGGGGAAGGGATCGCGGCTACACCTTC CASRSWGRDRGYTF